These T cell receptor beta chains were read from a single sample in a study of lung T cells in sarcoidosis with Löfgren's syndrome. TCRdb re-derived calls from the reads in MiXCR, one entry per CDR3 protein. The sample includes 8,000 to 10,000 distinct CDR3 sequences, 21% of them seen just once. Input material: CD4+ T cells from bronchoalveolar lavage fluid. These receptors all stem from a human donor with sarcoidosis (Löfgren's syndrome or another form), or a control subject (not recorded which). Both conserved end residues are part of each CDR3. Fields, in order: CDR3 length, D gene, clone size, V gene, J gene, CDR3 protein, CDR3 DNA. The D gene is left open where the match is weak. Rows give clone size only sometimes, using once, few, many, or a class for an expanded clone.

>13|-|hyperexpanded|TRBV6-6|TRBJ2-2
CASSYAEGKELFF
TGTGCCAGCAGTTACGCTGAGGGAAAGGAGCTGTTTTTT
>12|-|-|TRBV5-4|TRBJ2-2
CASTLDAGELFF
TGTGCCAGCACCCTCGATGCCGGGGAGCTGTTTTTT
>14|-|many|TRBV6-1|TRBJ1-1
CASSPGRTRTEAFF
TGTGCCAGCAGTCCAGGTCGGACAAGGACTGAAGCTTTCTTT
>13|TRBD1|medium-sized|TRBV27|TRBJ1-2
CASRATGPYGYTF
TGTGCCAGCAGGGCGACAGGGCCCTATGGCTACACCTTC
>15|-|many|TRBV19|TRBJ1-6
CATGQRFSYNSPLHF
TGTGCCACTGGGCAGCGCTTCTCCTATAATTCACCCCTCCACTTT
>16|-|many|TRBV30|TRBJ1-1
CAWSSMGGIGYTEAFF
TGTGCCTGGAGTTCAATGGGGGGAATTGGGTACACTGAAGCTTTCTTT
>13|-|-|TRBV20-1|TRBJ2-5
CSARAGAEETQYF
TGCAGTGCTAGGGCAGGGGCTGAAGAGACCCAGTACTTC
>13|-|-|TRBV5-5|TRBJ1-1
CASSLAGRIEAFF
TGTGCCAGCAGCTTGGCAGGACGGATTGAAGCTTTCTTT
>11|TRBD1|-|TRBV29-1|TRBJ2-7
CSVTTGVGQYF
TGCAGCGTCACGACAGGGGTAGGGCAGTACTTC
>15|TRBD1|many|TRBV3-1|TRBJ1-5
CASSPSTGVGQPQHF
TGTGCCAGCAGCCCTTCAACAGGGGTGGGACAGCCCCAGCATTTT
>13|-|-|TRBV6-1|TRBJ1-2
CASSRDKSYGYTF
TGTGCCAGCAGTCGGGACAAGAGCTATGGCTACACCTTC
>16|-|medium-sized|TRBV15|TRBJ2-5
CATSRPWRGAPETQYF
TGTGCCACCAGCAGGCCCTGGAGGGGGGCCCCGGAGACCCAGTACTTC
>14|-|large|TRBV20-1|TRBJ2-1
CSASSRYSYNEQFF
TGCAGTGCTAGTTCCCGTTACTCCTACAATGAGCAGTTCTTC
>12|-|many|TRBV20-1|TRBJ1-1
CSARDVNTEAFF
TGCAGTGCTAGAGACGTGAACACTGAAGCTTTCTTT
>15|TRBD2|-|TRBV12-3/TRBV12-4|TRBJ2-7
CASSRSGGRGHEQYF
TGTGCCAGCAGCCGTAGCGGGGGCAGAGGCCACGAGCAGTACTTC
>16|TRBD2|-|TRBV6-2/TRBV6-3|TRBJ2-2
CASGGLAGVGTGELFF
TGTGCCAGCGGAGGACTAGCGGGAGTCGGCACCGGGGAGCTGTTTTTT
>15|TRBD1|medium-sized|TRBV12-3/TRBV12-4|TRBJ2-3
CASSPWTGRRDTQYF
TGTGCCAGCAGTCCATGGACAGGGAGAAGAGATACGCAGTATTTT
>15|-|-|TRBV3-1|TRBJ1-3
CASSQRTLAGSTIYF
TGTGCCAGCAGCCAACGGACTTTGGCTGGAAGCACCATATATTTT
>13|-|many|TRBV3-1|TRBJ1-2
CASSWARAGGYTF
TGTGCCAGCAGCTGGGCGCGGGCTGGCGGCTACACCTTC
>14|-|once|TRBV19|TRBJ2-7
CASGRGWIAYEQYF
TGTGCCAGTGGCCGAGGGTGGATTGCCTACGAGCAGTACTTC
>15|TRBD1|few|TRBV12-3/TRBV12-4|TRBJ2-5
CASRPGTGLGETQYF
TGTGCCAGCAGGCCCGGGACAGGGCTGGGGGAGACCCAGTACTTC
>13|-|medium-sized|TRBV15|TRBJ2-7
CATSLRGVDEQYF
TGTGCCACCAGCCTGAGGGGGGTGGACGAGCAGTACTTC
>14|-|medium-sized|TRBV2|TRBJ1-5
CASSRDSVFQPQHF
TGTGCCAGCAGTAGAGACAGCGTTTTTCAGCCCCAGCATTTT
>15|-|-|TRBV5-4|TRBJ1-2
CASSLEGARVESYTF
TGCGCCAGCAGCTTGGAGGGAGCGCGTGTAGAGAGCTACACCTTC
>15|-|many|TRBV11-2|TRBJ2-1
CASSLDWIEYNEQFF
TGTGCCAGCAGCTTAGATTGGATAGAGTACAATGAGCAGTTCTTC
>14|-|-|TRBV7-6|TRBJ1-5
CTSSCGQSEQPQHF
TGTACCAGCAGCTGCGGGCAGAGCGAACAGCCCCAGCATTTT
>13|TRBD2|many|TRBV5-4|TRBJ2-7
CASSLTSAHEQYF
TGTGCCAGCAGCTTGACTAGCGCCCACGAGCAGTACTTC
>15|-|many|TRBV4-1|TRBJ2-2
CASSDLRANTGELFF
TGCGCCAGCTCAGACCTACGAGCGAACACCGGGGAGCTGTTTTTT
>14|-|many|TRBV20-1|TRBJ2-7
CSARNIGTSYEQYF
TGCAGTGCTAGAAATATCGGGACTTCCTACGAGCAGTACTTC
>13|-|-|TRBV7-2|TRBJ1-5
CASSPDLNQPQHF
TGTGCCAGCAGCCCGGACCTCAATCAGCCCCAGCATTTT
>13|-|-|TRBV4-2|TRBJ2-1
CASSPPAGEQQFF
TGTGCCAGCAGCCCCCCGGCAGGCGAACAGCAGTTCTTC
>13|-|many|TRBV2|TRBJ2-3
CASSEALEGTQYF
TGTGCCAGCAGTGAAGCGCTTGAGGGTACGCAGTATTTT
>14|TRBD2|many|TRBV5-1|TRBJ2-1
CASSSGGSYNEQFF
TGCGCCAGCAGTAGCGGGGGGTCCTACAATGAGCAGTTCTTC
>15|TRBD2|few|TRBV4-2|TRBJ2-5
CASSQEGLAGQTQYF
TGTGCCAGCAGCCAAGAGGGACTAGCGGGACAGACCCAGTACTTC
>16|-|many|TRBV7-9|TRBJ2-7
CASRLVAPGVSYEQYF
TGTGCCAGCAGATTAGTGGCCCCTGGTGTCTCCTACGAGCAGTACTTC
>16|TRBD2|-|TRBV20-1|TRBJ2-3
CSALNAGGLSTDTQYF
TGCAGTGCCCTGAACGCGGGGGGGCTTAGCACAGATACGCAGTATTTT
>15|-|few|TRBV12-3/TRBV12-4|TRBJ2-4
CASSLGQVAKNIQYF
TGTGCCAGCAGTTTGGGGCAGGTCGCCAAAAACATTCAGTACTTC
>14|-|few|TRBV5-4|TRBJ1-3
CASSLVGPGNTIYF
TGTGCCAGCAGCTTGGTGGGCCCCGGAAACACCATATATTTT
>16|TRBD2|many|TRBV5-1|TRBJ2-1
CASSLGVAGVSNEQFF
TGCGCCAGCAGCTTGGGGGTAGCGGGGGTGAGTAATGAGCAGTTCTTC
>15|-|medium-sized|TRBV11-2|TRBJ2-2
CASQKGGWNTGELFF
TGTGCCAGCCAAAAAGGAGGCTGGAACACCGGGGAGCTGTTTTTT
>12|-|few|TRBV6-1|TRBJ1-2
CASRLSKGGYTF
TGTGCCAGCAGGCTCAGTAAGGGGGGCTACACCTTC
>13|-|medium-sized|TRBV15|TRBJ1-5
CATSRDNNQPQHF
TGTGCCACCAGCAGAGATAACAATCAGCCCCAGCATTTT
>15|-|few|TRBV3-1|TRBJ2-7
CASSQVGGGPYEQYF
TGTGCCAGCAGCCAAGTGGGCGGGGGCCCCTACGAGCAGTACTTC
>16|-|-|TRBV19|TRBJ2-3
CASSRGGAVGVDTQYF
TGTGCCAGTAGTAGGGGGGGGGCCGTTGGTGTAGATACGCAGTATTTT
>12|-|many|TRBV2|TRBJ1-5
CASSWSPQPQHF
TGTGCCAGCAGTTGGTCTCCCCAGCCCCAGCATTTT
>13|-|few|TRBV2|TRBJ1-1
CASSELENTEAFF
TGTGCCAGCAGTGAACTAGAGAACACTGAAGCTTTCTTT
>16|TRBD2|many|TRBV27|TRBJ2-7
CASSSPGSGSSYEQYF
TGTGCCAGCAGTTCCCCGGGTAGCGGGTCCTCCTACGAGCAGTACTTC
>12|-|many|TRBV15|TRBJ1-2
CATSRDQGGYTF
TGTGCCACCAGCAGGGACCAGGGGGGCTACACCTTC
>14|-|-|TRBV28|TRBJ2-1
CASQTGLAPYEQFF
TGTGCCAGTCAAACTGGGCTAGCCCCCTATGAGCAGTTCTTC
>12|-|many|TRBV6-1|TRBJ2-1
CASRSPGQEQFF
TGTGCCAGCAGGTCTCCCGGGCAGGAGCAGTTCTTC
>15|-|-|TRBV12-3/TRBV12-4|TRBJ2-1
CASSQGGILYNEQFF
TGTGCCAGCAGCCAGGGCGGAATCCTTTACAATGAGCAGTTCTTC
>12|-|medium-sized|TRBV7-2|TRBJ1-6
CATQGYNSPLHF
TGTGCCACCCAGGGCTATAATTCACCCCTCCACTTT
>13|-|many|TRBV10-3|TRBJ1-5
CAISLGGNQPQHF
TGTGCCATCAGCCTGGGGGGAAATCAGCCCCAGCATTTT
>14|-|medium-sized|TRBV15|TRBJ2-5
CATSRVRGQETQYF
TGTGCCACCAGCAGAGTTAGGGGGCAAGAGACCCAGTACTTC